This T cell receptor (beta chain) was captured in a study of cytomegalovirus exposure and HLA in healthy donors. V lost 1 base and J 0 bases, leaving 7 bases between the germline ends. Germline CDR1 and CDR2: SGHTA and FQGNSA. The CDR3 runs to 15 residues. The study ran its PCR with 60 Vbeta and 13 Jbeta primers. Measured with immunoSEQ multiplex PCR; TCRdb has only the in-frame clones, and not every one. This sample has about 180,000 clones, with less than 80% found just once. Study-wide results and limits: Association with HLA alleles at 0.05 false discovery rate was found for around 17,000 TCR beta sequences in a later analysis. With later analysis, a missense DCLRE1C variant became linked to TCR beta V- and J-gene trimming. About 87% or about 30% of the time was how often most TCR beta V segments were productive, according to an earlier analysis.

To note about this clone: As yet, its antigen is unknown.

The chain employs TRBV7-2 and TRBJ1-3; D is unclear. This TCR was sampled from a woman aged 40 to 50 in good health and CMV-seronegative. Source material: PBMCs. The CDR3 nucleotides read TGTGCCAGCAGCTTAGGGGGAGGCTCTGGAAACACCATATATTTT. Translated: CASSLGGGSGNTIYF.